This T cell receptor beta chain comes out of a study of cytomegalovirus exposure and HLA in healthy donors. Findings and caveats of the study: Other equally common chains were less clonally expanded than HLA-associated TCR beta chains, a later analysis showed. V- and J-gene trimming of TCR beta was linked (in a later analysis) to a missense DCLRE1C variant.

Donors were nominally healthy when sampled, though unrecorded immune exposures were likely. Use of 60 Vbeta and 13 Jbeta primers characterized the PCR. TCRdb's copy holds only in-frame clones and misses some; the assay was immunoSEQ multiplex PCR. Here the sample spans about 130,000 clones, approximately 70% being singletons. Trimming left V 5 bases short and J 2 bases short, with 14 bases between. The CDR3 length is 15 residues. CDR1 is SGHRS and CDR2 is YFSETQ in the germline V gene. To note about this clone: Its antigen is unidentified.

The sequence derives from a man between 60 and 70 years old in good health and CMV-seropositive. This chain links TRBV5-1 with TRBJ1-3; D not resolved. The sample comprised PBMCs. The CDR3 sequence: CASSPTGPAGNTIYF. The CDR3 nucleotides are TGCGCCAGCAGTCCGACTGGCCCGGCTGGAAACACCATATATTTT.